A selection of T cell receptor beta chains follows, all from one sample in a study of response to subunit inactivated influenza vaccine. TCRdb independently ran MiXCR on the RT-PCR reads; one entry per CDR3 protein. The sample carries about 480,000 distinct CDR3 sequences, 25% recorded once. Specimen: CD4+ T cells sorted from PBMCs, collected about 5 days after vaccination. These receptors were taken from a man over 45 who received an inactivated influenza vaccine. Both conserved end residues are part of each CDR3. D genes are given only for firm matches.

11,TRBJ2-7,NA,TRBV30,CAFTGLREQYF
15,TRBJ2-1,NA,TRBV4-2,CASSQDMVGGNEQFF
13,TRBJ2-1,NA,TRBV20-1,CSAISGGLDEQFF
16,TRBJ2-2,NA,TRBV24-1,CATSDSTGVNTGELFF
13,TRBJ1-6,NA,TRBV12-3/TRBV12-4,CASRIQGNSPLHF
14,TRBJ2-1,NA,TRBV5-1,CASSLRLQYNEQFF
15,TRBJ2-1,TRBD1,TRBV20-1,CSARKGTGDMNEQFF
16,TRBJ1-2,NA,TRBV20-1,CSALSLDLSVGYGYTF
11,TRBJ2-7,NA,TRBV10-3,CAISANYEQYF
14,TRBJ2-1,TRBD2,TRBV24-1,CATSGTSGSNEQFF
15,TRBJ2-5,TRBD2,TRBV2,CASSDRLAGAETQYF
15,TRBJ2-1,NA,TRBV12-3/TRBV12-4,CASSLSYGQPNEQFF
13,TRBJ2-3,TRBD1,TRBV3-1,CASGRGIGNTQYF
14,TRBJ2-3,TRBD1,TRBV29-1,CSTSTGGGTDTQYF
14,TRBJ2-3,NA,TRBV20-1,CSATTGVPLDTQYF
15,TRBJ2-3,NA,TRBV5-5,CASSGGGRGTDTQYF
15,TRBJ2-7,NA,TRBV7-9,CASSLMDGGLHEQYF
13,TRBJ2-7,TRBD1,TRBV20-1,CSARRTGTVEQYF
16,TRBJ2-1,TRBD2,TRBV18,CASSPPRTSAYNEQFF
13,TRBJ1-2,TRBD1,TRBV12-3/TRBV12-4,CASSRDSRYGYTF
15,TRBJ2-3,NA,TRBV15,CATSGKTGRGDTQYF
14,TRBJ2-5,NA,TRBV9,CASSVGRNQETQYF
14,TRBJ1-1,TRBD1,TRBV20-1,CSAPRQGAGTEAFF
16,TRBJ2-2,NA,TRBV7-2,CASSLRQGGGAGELFF
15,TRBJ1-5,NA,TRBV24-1,CATSERQDGNQPQHF
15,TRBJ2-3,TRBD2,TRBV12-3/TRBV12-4,CASRGLAGGMDTQYF
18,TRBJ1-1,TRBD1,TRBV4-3,CASSQEEGPGTGNTEAFF
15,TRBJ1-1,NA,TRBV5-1,CASSSDRARSREAFF
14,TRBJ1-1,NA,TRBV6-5,CASSWKLMNTEAFF
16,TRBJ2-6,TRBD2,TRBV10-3,CAIKRDWNSGANVLTF
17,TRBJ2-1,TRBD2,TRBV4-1,CASSGTSGFSSYNEQFF
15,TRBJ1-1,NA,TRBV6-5,CASSYLDSVNTEAFF
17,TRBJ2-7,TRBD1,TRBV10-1,CASSESTPGQGFYEQYF
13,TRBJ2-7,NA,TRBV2,CASSEWGTYEQYF
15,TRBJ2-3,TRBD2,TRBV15,CATSYRAGRADTQYF
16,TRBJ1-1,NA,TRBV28,CASSFRLGIGNTEAFF
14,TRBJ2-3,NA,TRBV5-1,CASSLERPTDTQYF
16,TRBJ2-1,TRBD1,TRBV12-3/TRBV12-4,CASRPTGGSLGNEQFF
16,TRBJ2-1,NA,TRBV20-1,CSARDLVGRSGNEQFF
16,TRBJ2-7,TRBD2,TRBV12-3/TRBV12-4,CASSFGRRENPYEQYF
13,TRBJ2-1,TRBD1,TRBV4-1,CASRRTGRNEQFF
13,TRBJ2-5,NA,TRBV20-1,CSATDGARETQYF
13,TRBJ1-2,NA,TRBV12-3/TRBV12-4,CASGPGRGYGYTF
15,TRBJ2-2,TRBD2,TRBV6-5,CASIPPGLAPGELFF
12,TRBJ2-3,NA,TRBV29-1,CSVDHAVDTQYF
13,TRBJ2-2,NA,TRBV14,CASSPGRIGELFF
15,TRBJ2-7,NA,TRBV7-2,CASSQVPGRSLEQYF
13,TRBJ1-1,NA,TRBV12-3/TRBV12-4,CASSLFENTEAFF
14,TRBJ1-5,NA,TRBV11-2,CASSLEAGGQPQHF
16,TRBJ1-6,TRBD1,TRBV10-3,CAIRGETGSYNSPLHF
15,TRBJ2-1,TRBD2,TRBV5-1,CASSASGLAVHEQFF
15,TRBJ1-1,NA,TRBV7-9,CASSKLDPGNTEAFF
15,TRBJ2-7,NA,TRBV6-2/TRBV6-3,CASSYTEGPPYEQYF
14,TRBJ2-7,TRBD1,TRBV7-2,CASSTRGTYYEQYF
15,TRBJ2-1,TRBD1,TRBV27,CATLRAGGLGNEQFF
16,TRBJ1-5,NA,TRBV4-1,CASSQGMAGVGQPQHF
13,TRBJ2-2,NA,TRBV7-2,CASVTMAGEELFF
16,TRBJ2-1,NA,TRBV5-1,CASSLGNRAGYNEQFF
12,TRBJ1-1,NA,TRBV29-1,CSFSAGPPEAFF
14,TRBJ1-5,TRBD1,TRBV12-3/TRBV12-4,CASNPGGSNQPQHF